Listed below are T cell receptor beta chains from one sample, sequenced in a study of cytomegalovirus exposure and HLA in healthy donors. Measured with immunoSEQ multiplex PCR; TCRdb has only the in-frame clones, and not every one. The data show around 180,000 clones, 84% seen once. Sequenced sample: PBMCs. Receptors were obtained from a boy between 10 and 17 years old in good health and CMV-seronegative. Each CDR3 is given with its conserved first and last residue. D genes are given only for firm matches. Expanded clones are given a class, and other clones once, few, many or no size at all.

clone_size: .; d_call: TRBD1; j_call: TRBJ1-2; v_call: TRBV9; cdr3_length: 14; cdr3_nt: TGTGCCAGCAGCGGACAGGGGGAACTCAGTGGCTACACCTTC; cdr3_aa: CASSGQGELSGYTF
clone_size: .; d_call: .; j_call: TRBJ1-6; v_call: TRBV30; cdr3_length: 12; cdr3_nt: TGTGCCTGGGACAGCGATAATTCACCCCTCCACTTT; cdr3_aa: CAWDSDNSPLHF
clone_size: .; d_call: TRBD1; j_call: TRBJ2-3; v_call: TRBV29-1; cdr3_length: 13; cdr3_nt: TGCAGCGTTCCGGGACAGGGCACAGATACGCAGTATTTT; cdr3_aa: CSVPGQGTDTQYF
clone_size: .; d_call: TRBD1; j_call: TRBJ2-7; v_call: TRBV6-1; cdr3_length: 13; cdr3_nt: TGTGCCAGCTTGCCGGGACAGAGATACGAGCAGTACTTC; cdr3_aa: CASLPGQRYEQYF
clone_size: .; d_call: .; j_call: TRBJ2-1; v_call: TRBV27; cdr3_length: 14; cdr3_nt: TGTGCCAGCAGGTGGCTAGCACGGTCCAATGAGCAGTTCTTC; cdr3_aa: CASRWLARSNEQFF
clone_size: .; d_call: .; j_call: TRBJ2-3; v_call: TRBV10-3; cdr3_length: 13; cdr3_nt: TGTGCCATCAGGTTCGACAACACAGATACGCAGTATTTT; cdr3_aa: CAIRFDNTDTQYF
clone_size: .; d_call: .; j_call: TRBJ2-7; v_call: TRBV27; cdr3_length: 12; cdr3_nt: TGCGAGTCCGGAGTACTTCCCTACGAGCAGTACTTC; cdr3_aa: CESGVLPYEQYF
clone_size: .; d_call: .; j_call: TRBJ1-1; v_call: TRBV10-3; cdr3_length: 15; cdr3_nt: TGTGCCATCGGGGGAGGTTCGAGAGGGAACACTGAAGCTTTCTTT; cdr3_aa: CAIGGGSRGNTEAFF
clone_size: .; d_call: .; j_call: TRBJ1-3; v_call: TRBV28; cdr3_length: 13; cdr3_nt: TGTGCCAGCAGCCGGACTTATGGAAACACCATATATTTT; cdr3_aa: CASSRTYGNTIYF
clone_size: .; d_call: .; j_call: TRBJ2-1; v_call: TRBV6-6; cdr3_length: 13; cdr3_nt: TGTGCCAGCAGTTACGGGCAGGCGAATGAGCAGTTCTTC; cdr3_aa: CASSYGQANEQFF
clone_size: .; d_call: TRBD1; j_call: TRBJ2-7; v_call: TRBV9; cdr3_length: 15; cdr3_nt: TGTGCCAGCAGCGATGGGACAGCCAGCTCCTACGAGCAGTACTTC; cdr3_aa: CASSDGTASSYEQYF
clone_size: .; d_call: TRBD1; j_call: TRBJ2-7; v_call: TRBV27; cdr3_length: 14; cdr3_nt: TGTGCCAGCGGCAGTCCGGGACAGGCCTACGAGCAGTACTTC; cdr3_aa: CASGSPGQAYEQYF
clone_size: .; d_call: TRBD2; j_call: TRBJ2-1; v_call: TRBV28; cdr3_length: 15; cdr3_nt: TGTGCCAGCAGTCCCGGACTAGCGACCTACAATGAGCAGTTCTTC; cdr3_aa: CASSPGLATYNEQFF
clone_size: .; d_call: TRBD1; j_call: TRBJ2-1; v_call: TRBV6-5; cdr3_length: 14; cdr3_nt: TGTGCCAGCAGTTACTCGGACAGGTCCGGGGAGCAGTTCTTC; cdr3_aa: CASSYSDRSGEQFF
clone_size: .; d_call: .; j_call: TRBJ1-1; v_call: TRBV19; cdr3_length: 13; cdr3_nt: TGTGCCAGTAGCATACAGGGATTCACTGAAGCTTTCTTT; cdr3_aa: CASSIQGFTEAFF
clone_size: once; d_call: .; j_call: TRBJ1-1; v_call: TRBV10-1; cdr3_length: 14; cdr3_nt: TGCGCCAGCAGTGCGACAGTTAGTGACTCTGAAGCTTTCTTT; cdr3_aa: CASSATVSDSEAFF
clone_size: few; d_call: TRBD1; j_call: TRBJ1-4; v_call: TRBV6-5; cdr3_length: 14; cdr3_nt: TGTGCCAGCAGTTCGACAGGGGATCAGGAAAAACTGTTTTTT; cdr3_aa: CASSSTGDQEKLFF
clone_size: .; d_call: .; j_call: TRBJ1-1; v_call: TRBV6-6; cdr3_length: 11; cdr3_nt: TGTGCCAGCAAAGAACAGGTTGAAGCTTTCTTT; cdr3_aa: CASKEQVEAFF
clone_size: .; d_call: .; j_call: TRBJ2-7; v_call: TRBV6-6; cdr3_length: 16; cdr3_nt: TGTGCCAGCAGTTACTCGGAGGCAGAACACCATTACGAGCAGTACTTC; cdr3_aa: CASSYSEAEHHYEQYF
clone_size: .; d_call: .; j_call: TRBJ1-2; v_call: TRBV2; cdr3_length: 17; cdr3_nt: TGTGCCAGCAGTGCACCGTCGGGACACAAAAACAGCTATGGCTACACCTTC; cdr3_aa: CASSAPSGHKNSYGYTF
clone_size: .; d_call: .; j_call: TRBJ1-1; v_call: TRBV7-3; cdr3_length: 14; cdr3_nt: TGTGCCAGCAGCTTACAGGGAGCGGGCACTGAAGCTTTCTTT; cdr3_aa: CASSLQGAGTEAFF
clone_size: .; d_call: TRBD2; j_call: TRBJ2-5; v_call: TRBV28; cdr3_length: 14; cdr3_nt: TGTGCCAGTAGGGGCGGGGGGCGAAAAGAGACCCAGTACTTC; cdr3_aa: CASRGGGRKETQYF
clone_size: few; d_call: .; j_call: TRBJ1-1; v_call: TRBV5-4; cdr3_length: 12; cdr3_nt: TGTGCCAGCAGCGGAACGACAGGAAAAGCTTTCTTT; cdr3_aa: CASSGTTGKAFF
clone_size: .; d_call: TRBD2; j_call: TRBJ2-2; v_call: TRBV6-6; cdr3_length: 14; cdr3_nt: TGTGCCACTCAGCGGGATCGGGACACCGGGGAGCTGTTTTTT; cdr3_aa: CATQRDRDTGELFF
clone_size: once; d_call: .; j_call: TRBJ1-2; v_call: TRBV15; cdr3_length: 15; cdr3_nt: TGTGCCACCAGCAGAGATCCGGCGGCGAACTATGGCTACACCTTC; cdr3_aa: CATSRDPAANYGYTF
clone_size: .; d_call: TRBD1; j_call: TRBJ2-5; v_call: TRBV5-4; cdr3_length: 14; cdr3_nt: TGTGCCAGCAGCCCCCCTGGACAGGGGGAGACCCAGTACTTC; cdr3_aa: CASSPPGQGETQYF
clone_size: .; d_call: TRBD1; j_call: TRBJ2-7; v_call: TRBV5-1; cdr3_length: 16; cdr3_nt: TGCGCCAGCAGCGGATTCGGCGGGACAGGGAGATCTGAGCAGTACTTC; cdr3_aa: CASSGFGGTGRSEQYF
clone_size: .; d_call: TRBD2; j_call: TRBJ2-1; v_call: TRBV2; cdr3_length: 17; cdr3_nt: TGTGCCACGCCTAGCGGGGGAGGTCATAGCTCCTACAATGAGCAGTTCTTC; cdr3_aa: CATPSGGGHSSYNEQFF
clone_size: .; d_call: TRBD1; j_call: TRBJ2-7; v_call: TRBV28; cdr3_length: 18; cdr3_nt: TGTGCCAGCAGCATCCCCGGGACAGGGTTTAATTTGGCCTACGAGCAGTACTTC; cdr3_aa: CASSIPGTGFNLAYEQYF
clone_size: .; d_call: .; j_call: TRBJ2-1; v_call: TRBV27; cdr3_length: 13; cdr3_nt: TGTGCCAGCAGGGGCCTTACTTACAATGAGCAGTTCTTC; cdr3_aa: CASRGLTYNEQFF
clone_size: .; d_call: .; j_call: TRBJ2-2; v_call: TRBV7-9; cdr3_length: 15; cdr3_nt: TGTGCCAGCAGCTTCATCCAGGGTAACACCGGGGAGCTGTTTTTT; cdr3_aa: CASSFIQGNTGELFF
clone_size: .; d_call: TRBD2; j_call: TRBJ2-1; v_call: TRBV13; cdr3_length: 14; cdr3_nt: TGTGCCAGCAGCTACGTAGCGGGGTACAATGAGCAGTTCTTC; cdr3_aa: CASSYVAGYNEQFF
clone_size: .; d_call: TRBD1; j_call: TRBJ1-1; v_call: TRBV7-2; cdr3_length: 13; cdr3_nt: TGTGCCAGCAGCATGACAGGGAGCGCTGAAGCTTTCTTT; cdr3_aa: CASSMTGSAEAFF
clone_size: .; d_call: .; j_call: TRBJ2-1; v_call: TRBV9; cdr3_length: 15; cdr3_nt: TGTGCCAGCAGCGTAGAAGCGGTCCGATACAATGAGCAGTTCTTC; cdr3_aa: CASSVEAVRYNEQFF
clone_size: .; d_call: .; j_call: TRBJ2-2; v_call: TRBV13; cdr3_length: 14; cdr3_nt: TGTGCCAGCAGCCCCCTTAATTTCGCCGGGGAGCTGTTTTTT; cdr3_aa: CASSPLNFAGELFF
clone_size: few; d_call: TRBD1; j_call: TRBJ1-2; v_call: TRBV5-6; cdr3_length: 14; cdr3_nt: TGTGCCAGCAGCCGAGACAGGGTTAACTATGGCTACACCTTC; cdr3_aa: CASSRDRVNYGYTF
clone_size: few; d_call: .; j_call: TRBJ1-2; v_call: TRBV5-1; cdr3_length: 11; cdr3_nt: TGCGCCAGCGAGAAGGAGGGTGGCTACACCTTC; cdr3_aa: CASEKEGGYTF
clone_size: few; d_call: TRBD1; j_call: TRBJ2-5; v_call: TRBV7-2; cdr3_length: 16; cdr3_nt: TGTGCCAGCAGCTGGATTACGACAGGGGGAATTGTGACCCAGTACTTC; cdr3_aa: CASSWITTGGIVTQYF
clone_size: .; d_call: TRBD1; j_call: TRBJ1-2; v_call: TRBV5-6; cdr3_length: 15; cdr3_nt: TGTGCCAGCAGCAGGACAGGGGTTGGTGTCTATGGCTACACCTTC; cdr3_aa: CASSRTGVGVYGYTF
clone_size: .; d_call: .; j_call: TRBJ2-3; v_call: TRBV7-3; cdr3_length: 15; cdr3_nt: TGTGCCAGCAGCTTAATTCTAGGCGGCGCGGATACGCAGTATTTT; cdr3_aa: CASSLILGGADTQYF
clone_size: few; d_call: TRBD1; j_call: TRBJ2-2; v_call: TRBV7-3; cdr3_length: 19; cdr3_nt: TGTGCCAGCAGCTTATTTTCCGGACAGGGGGCCAGTTACACCGGGGAGCTGTTTTTT; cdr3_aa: CASSLFSGQGASYTGELFF
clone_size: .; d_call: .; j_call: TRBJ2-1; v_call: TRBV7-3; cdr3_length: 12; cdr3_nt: TGTGCCAGCAGCTTAACGTCGGGGGTGAAGTTCTTC; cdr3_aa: CASSLTSGVKFF
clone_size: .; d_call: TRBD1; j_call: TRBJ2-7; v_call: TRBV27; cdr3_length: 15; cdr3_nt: TGTGCCAGCAGAACCCGGACAGGGGACACCTACGAGCAGTACTTC; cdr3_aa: CASRTRTGDTYEQYF
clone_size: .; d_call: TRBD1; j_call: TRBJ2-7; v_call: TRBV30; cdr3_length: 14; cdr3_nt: TGTGCCTGGAGTACCGGGACAGGGACCCACGAGCAGTACTTC; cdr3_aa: CAWSTGTGTHEQYF
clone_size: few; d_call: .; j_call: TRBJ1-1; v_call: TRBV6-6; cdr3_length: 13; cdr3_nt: TGTGCCAGCAGTCCAGGGATGGGCACTGAAGCTTTCTTT; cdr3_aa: CASSPGMGTEAFF
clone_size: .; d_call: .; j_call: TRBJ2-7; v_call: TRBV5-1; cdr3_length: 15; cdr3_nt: TGCGCCAGCAGCTCGGGAGTAGCGGCCTCCTACGAGCAGTACTTC; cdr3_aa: CASSSGVAASYEQYF
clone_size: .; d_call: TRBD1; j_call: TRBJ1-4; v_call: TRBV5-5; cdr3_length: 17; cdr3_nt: TGTGCCAGCAGCCCGGCGACAGGGACGCTAACTAATGAAAAACTGTTTTTT; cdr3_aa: CASSPATGTLTNEKLFF